Listed below are T cell receptor beta chains from one sample, sequenced in a study of blood T cell repertoires in COVID-19. Profiling relied on immunoSEQ multiplex PCR, and the TCRdb table lists in-frame clones only, not all of them. The sample yields 250,000 or so clones, roughly 85% seen once. The sample taken for sequencing was PBMCs or T cells enriched from blood (not recorded which). All receptors come from a woman aged 45-59 years who had been exposed to COVID-19. Both conserved end residues are part of each CDR3. A D gene is named only where the DNA matches it firmly. Clone size is shown for a subset of rows, as once, few, many or a class of expanded clone.

clone size	V gene	J gene	D gene	CDR3 protein	CDR3 DNA
-	TRBV24-1	TRBJ2-7	TRBD1	CATNRGGQGLKTRSSYEQYF	TGTGCCACCAACCGAGGGGGACAGGGTCTCAAAACCCGAAGCTCCTACGAGCAGTACTTC
-	TRBV4-1	TRBJ1-1	TRBD1	CASSQGAGGRTEAFF	TGCGCCAGCAGCCAAGGCGCAGGGGGGAGAACTGAAGCTTTCTTT
few	TRBV4-1	TRBJ2-5	-	CASSREGLQETQYF	TGCGCCAGCAGCCGAGAGGGCCTTCAAGAGACCCAGTACTTC
-	TRBV19	TRBJ2-3	TRBD2	CASRSEGGLAGKRDTQYF	TGTGCCAGTAGATCCGAAGGGGGACTAGCGGGGAAGAGAGATACGCAGTATTTT
-	TRBV27	TRBJ1-1	-	CASSFGAGSGAFF	TGTGCCAGCAGTTTTGGGGCAGGGTCCGGAGCTTTCTTT
-	TRBV5-1	TRBJ2-5	-	CASSSPGHYQETQYF	TGCGCCAGCAGCTCCCCGGGACATTACCAAGAGACCCAGTACTTC
few	TRBV4-2	TRBJ1-2	TRBD1	CASSQPNPGGQAGYTF	TGTGCCAGCAGCCAACCTAACCCAGGGGGCCAGGCTGGCTACACCTTC
few	TRBV11-2	TRBJ1-4	TRBD1	CASSFRDRSTTNEKLFF	TGTGCCAGCAGCTTCCGGGACAGATCTACTACTAATGAAAAACTGTTTTTT
-	TRBV5-1	TRBJ1-5	TRBD1	CASSLEPVDRGNQPQHF	TGCGCCAGCAGCTTGGAGCCCGTGGACAGGGGCAATCAGCCCCAGCATTTT
-	TRBV19	TRBJ2-2	-	CASSRRLGATGELFF	TGTGCCAGTAGTAGAAGGCTAGGGGCCACCGGGGAGCTGTTTTTT
-	TRBV7-3	TRBJ1-6	-	CASSRVKPDNSPLHF	TGTGCCAGCAGCCGCGTTAAGCCCGATAATTCACCCCTCCACTTT
-	TRBV3-1/TRBV3-2	TRBJ1-1	-	CASSRPGSTEAFF	TGTGCCAGCAGCCGCCCCGGGAGCACTGAAGCTTTCTTT
-	TRBV18	TRBJ1-2	-	CASSRDDRPYGYTF	TGTGCCAGCTCCCGGGACGACAGGCCCTATGGCTACACCTTC
few	TRBV5-1	TRBJ2-7	-	CASSSTGSGSYEQYF	TGCGCCAGCAGCTCGACCGGGAGTGGGTCCTACGAGCAGTACTTC
-	TRBV21-1	TRBJ2-7	-	CASSKRRLAGGGEQYF	TGTGCCAGCAGCAAAAGGAGACTAGCGGGGGGCGGCGAGCAGTACTTC
-	TRBV5-6	TRBJ1-2	-	CASSSGQTYGYTF	TGTGCCAGCAGCTCTGGACAGACCTATGGCTACACCTTC
-	TRBV29-1	TRBJ2-7	-	CSVVTAYEGEQYF	TGCAGCGTTGTTACAGCGTACGAGGGCGAGCAGTACTTC
-	TRBV6-4	TRBJ1-2	-	CASSDTGQGYTF	TGTGCCAGCAGTGACACAGGACAGGGCTACACCTTC
-	TRBV27	TRBJ2-2	-	CASRISLANTGELFF	TGTGCCAGCCGGATAAGCCTAGCGAACACCGGGGAGCTGTTTTTT
once	TRBV19	TRBJ2-2	-	CATGPGLYTGELFF	TGTGCCACCGGGCCAGGGTTGTACACCGGGGAGCTGTTTTTT
-	TRBV6-5	TRBJ2-3	-	CASRPTSGQGDTQYF	TGTGCCAGCAGACCTACCAGCGGCCAGGGGGATACGCAGTATTTT
-	TRBV21-1	TRBJ1-5	-	CASSKDRTRGYQPQHF	TGTGCCAGCAGCAAAGACAGAACACGGGGGTATCAGCCCCAGCATTTT
-	TRBV5-1	TRBJ2-2	-	CASSLEFPGSTNTGELFF	TGCGCCAGCAGCTTGGAATTCCCTGGGAGCACAAACACCGGGGAGCTGTTTTTT
-	TRBV29-1	TRBJ2-1	-	CSVPDRDTNNEQFF	TGCAGCGTTCCCGACCGGGACACCAACAATGAGCAGTTCTTC
-	TRBV6-5	TRBJ1-2	-	CASGQGFGYGYTF	TGTGCCAGCGGTCAGGGATTCGGCTATGGCTACACCTTC
-	TRBV2	TRBJ1-2	-	CASSVDRQDILYGYTF	TGTGCCAGCAGTGTTGACAGGCAAGATATCCTCTATGGCTACACCTTC